The 20 T cell receptor beta chains in this list originate from one sample, sequenced in a study of T cells in Graves' hyperthyroidism and ophthalmopathy (dated by TCRdb to between 2018 and 2021). Receptor amplification or capture employed multiplex PCR. Instrument on record: Illumina HiSeq 2000. TCR beta CDR3 regions were amplified from RNA transcripts. A first-round RT-PCR of the TCR CDR3 used the HTBI primer set with the Qiagen OneStep RT-PCR kit. The public reads were reanalyzed by TCRdb: fastp trimming at Q25, MiXCR alignment, in-frame beta chains only. Every entry covers one CDR3 protein and lists the most common genes and DNA from its rows. The sample table shows about 510,000 distinct CDR3 sequences, and 14% are seen once. About 14% of the sample is taken by the ten largest. Source material: blood. These receptors came from a woman aged 40 to 50 with Graves' hyperthyroidism.

Points on this clonotype: One end of the junction fails to match germline, which may point to a read error. This chain connects TRBV27 to TRBJ2-3; TRBD1 or TRBD2 may be the D gene (5 bases each). Germline values: CDR1 MNHEY, CDR2 SMNVEV (reference sequence). The CDR3 length is 15 residues. The CDR3 sequence: CVSSDPGRSTDTQYF. The CDR3 DNA is TGTGTCAGCAGCGACCCGGGACGCTCCACAGATACGCAGTATTTT.

A few counts support this clonotype. As DNA, the CDR3 is TGCGCCAGCAGCCTAACTAGCGGGAGGATGGATACGCAGTATTTT. Its translation: CASSLTSGRMDTQYF. V is TRBV4-1 and J is TRBJ2-3; TRBD2 aligns across 12 bases. The germline gives CDR1 MGHRA, CDR2 YSYEKL. Germline trimming cut 4 bases from V and 6 bases from J; bases unmatched to any gene: 5. This CDR3 is 15 amino acids long.

The chain is built from TRBV10-1 and TRBJ1-1, with D hard to call. Germline-derived CDR1 and CDR2 are WNHNN and SYGVQD (reference sequence). The CDR3 runs to 13 residues. The V end lost 8 bases, the J end lost 0 bases, and 10 bases lay between the germline ends. CDR3 region: CASSAKMNTEAFF. In DNA, the CDR3 is TGCGCCAGCTCGGCCAAAATGAACACTGAAGCTTTCTTT.

This clonotype was picked up one time. This chain connects TRBV3-1 to TRBJ2-4, with 10 bases aligning to TRBD1. V lost 1 base and J lost 6; bases outside the gene matches: 3. This CDR3 contains 15 residues. Per the germline V gene, CDR1 is LGHDT and CDR2 is YNNKEL (reference sequence). The DNA for the CDR3 is TGTGCCAGCAGCCAAGCGACAGGGGGCGGAAACATTCAGTACTTC. It translates to CASSQATGGGNIQYF.

The CDR3 coding sequence is TGCAGTGCAAGGACAGGGTGGGAGACCCAGTACTTC. Translated: CSARTGWETQYF. The V call is TRBV20-1, the J call TRBJ2-5, with TRBD1 identical over 8 bases. V shed 6 bases, J shed 5 bases, and the junction held 5 bases outside the gene matches. The germline gives CDR1 DFQATT, CDR2 SNEGSKA (reference sequence). There are 12 residues in the CDR3.

This clonotype was counted between two and nine times. The chain couples TRBV7-6 to TRBJ2-1, with D unclear. Trimming removed 5 bases from V and 9 bases from J, with 14 bases in between. Per the germline V gene, CDR1 is SGHVS and CDR2 is FNYEAQ. This CDR3 is 13 amino acids long. The CDR3 here is CASSIQSFSEQFF. In nucleotides, the CDR3 is TGTGCCAGCAGCATACAGTCTTTCAGTGAGCAGTTCTTC.

This clonotype was observed many times. V usage is TRBV27 and J usage is TRBJ2-3; 8 bases agree with TRBD1. There are 16 residues in the CDR3. Trimming took 4 bases from V and 1 from J; bases not matched to a gene: 7. Germline V gives CDR1 MNHEY, CDR2 SMNVEV (reference sequence). CDR3 in amino acids: CASSSRTGRRTDTQYF. Written as DNA, the CDR3 is TGTGCCAGCAGTTCCCGGACAGGGCGACGCACAGATACGCAGTATTTT.

The chain uses TRBV7-9 and TRBJ1-2, with D possibly being TRBD1 (6 bases). The germline CDR1 and CDR2 sequences are SEHNR and FQNEAQ (reference sequence). The CDR3 is 18 residues long. Trimming took 2 bases from V and 2 from J, leaving 21 bases between them. As DNA, the CDR3 is TGTGCCAGCAGCTTAAAGGGGGGCAGTCCCACTACAAACTATGGCTACACCTTC. Translation gives CASSLKGGSPTTNYGYTF.

This clonotype was observed a handful of times. The chain uses TRBV6-5 and TRBJ2-6; D is unclear. Germline CDR1 is MNHEY and CDR2 is SVGAGI. Between the trimmed V and J ends, which lost 0 bases and 4 bases, there was a span of 10 bases. The CDR3 covers 16 residues. CDR3 loop: CASSYSLGPGANVLTF. CDR3 in DNA: TGTGCCAGCAGTTACTCGCTAGGGCCCGGGGCCAACGTCCTGACTTTC.

This clonotype showed up many times. The J gene is TRBJ2-6, the V gene TRBV12-3 or TRBV12-4; D not resolved. The V and J ends lost 8 bases and 0 bases respectively, with 5 bases between them. The CDR3 spans 13 residues. CDR3 in amino acids: CASLLSGANVLTF. CDR3 DNA sequence: TGTGCCAGCCTGCTCTCTGGGGCCAACGTCCTGACTTTC.

The rearrangement joins TRBV6-9 to TRBJ2-3; D is unresolved. CDR1 and CDR2 (germline): MNHGY, SVAAGI. Trimming cost V 2 bases and J 7 bases, with 4 bases left between them. The CDR3 has 11 residues. CDR3 in DNA: TGTGCCAGCAGTTATGTCTATACGCAGTATTTT. As protein: CASSYVYTQYF.

This clonotype was counted ten times or more. The V call is TRBV7-9, the J call TRBJ2-7, with D possibly matching TRBD2 (6 bases). The V gene's germline CDR1 is SEHNR and CDR2 FQNEAQ (reference sequence). V gave up 3 bases and J gave up 5 bases, with 14 bases separating them. The CDR3 is made up of 14 amino acids. In DNA form, the CDR3 reads TGTGCCAGCAGCTTTGAAAACCCGGGAGACGAGCAGTACTTC. It encodes CASSFENPGDEQYF.

There are many counts of this clonotype. The V call is TRBV7-2, the J call TRBJ2-7; 11 nucleotides agree with TRBD2. The CDR3 covers 15 residues. Germline V gene data show CDR1 as SGHTA and CDR2 as FQGNSA. Trimming cost V 5 bases and J 4 bases; bases outside gene matches: 7. CDR3 protein: CASSQVAGGWYEQYF. CDR3 coding DNA: TGTGCCAGCAGCCAAGTAGCGGGAGGGTGGTACGAGCAGTACTTC.

This clonotype was seen many times. The chain recombines TRBV20-1 with TRBJ2-1; 8 positions agree with TRBD2. The CDR3 contains 15 residues. The germline gives CDR1 DFQATT, CDR2 SNEGSKA (reference sequence). V was clipped by 6 bases and J by 6 bases; unmatched bases: 13. For the CDR3, the DNA is TGCAGTGCCAGGGCCCGGGAGGGCCCGGGCAATGAGCAGTTCTTC. Its translation: CSARAREGPGNEQFF.

This clonotype has ten or more counts. The chain combines TRBV12-3 or TRBV12-4 with TRBJ1-5; 8 bases line up with TRBD1. There are 15 residues in the CDR3. V lost 5 bases and J lost 6; bases outside the gene matches: 9. The CDR3 region is CASSPAQGGSQPQHF. CDR3 sequence (DNA): TGTGCCAGCAGTCCAGCACAGGGGGGGAGTCAGCCCCAGCATTTT.

The V gene is TRBV28, the J gene TRBJ2-2; TRBD1 aligns across 8 bases. This CDR3 is built from 16 residues. With 6 bases clipped from V and 5 bases from J, the junction kept 11 bases outside the gene matches. The germline V gene encodes CDR1 MDHEN and CDR2 SYDVKM. The CDR3 nucleotides read TGTGCCAGCAGCCTATTTAGCGGACAGGGAACCGGGGAGCTGTTTTTT. Translating gives CASSLFSGQGTGELFF.

The table lists this clonotype with many counts. V gene TRBV5-1 combines with J gene TRBJ2-3, with 9 bases that match TRBD2. This CDR3 spans 15 amino acids. Per the germline V gene, CDR1 is SGHRS and CDR2 is YFSETQ. V lost 5 bases to trimming and J lost 4 bases; unmatched junction nucleotides: 8. CDR3 region: CASRSTSGLADTQYF. CDR3 sequence (DNA): TGCGCCAGCAGATCGACTAGCGGTCTGGCAGATACGCAGTATTTT.

Only a few counts were recorded for this clonotype. V gene TRBV9 combines with J gene TRBJ2-7; TRBD1 matches 8 bases. V dropped 4 bases and J dropped 5; count of bases not matched to a gene: 11. Germline values: CDR1 SGDLS, CDR2 YYNGEE. The CDR3 runs to 15 residues. The CDR3 nucleotides are TGTGCCAGCAGCCCCGGTGGCAGGGGGCTCGACGAGCAGTACTTC. Translating gives CASSPGGRGLDEQYF.

This clonotype was counted at least ten times. The chain links TRBV5-1 to TRBJ2-1; no clear D. The V end lost 4 bases, the J end lost 6 bases, and 11 bases lay between the germline ends. Germline loops: CDR1 SGHRS, CDR2 YFSETQ. The CDR3 sequence is 13 residues long. This CDR3 is CASSPVWGNEQFF. The CDR3 nucleotides read TGCGCCAGCAGCCCCGTTTGGGGCAATGAGCAGTTCTTC.

The chain is built from TRBV30 and TRBJ1-1, with TRBD1 matching over 7 bases. With V trimmed by 4 bases and J by 1 base, 6 bases remained unmatched. There are 14 residues in the CDR3. The germline CDR1 and CDR2 sequences are GTSNPN and SVGIG (reference sequence). This chain's CDR3 is CAWKNRDRNTEAFF. CDR3 DNA sequence: TGTGCCTGGAAAAACCGGGACAGGAACACTGAAGCTTTCTTT.